Listed below are T cell receptor beta chains from one sample, sequenced in a study of CD8 T cells in ankylosing spondylitis. TCRdb reanalysed the 5' RACE reads using MiXCR and keeps one entry per CDR3 protein. The data contain fewer than 500,000 distinct CDR3 sequences, roughly 27% of them singletons. Sequencing input: blood, either unsorted or a sorted T cell fraction (not recorded which). These receptors all stem from a male donor with ankylosing spondylitis. Each CDR3 is given with its conserved first and last residue. The D gene is left open where the match is weak. Not every row has a clone size; where given, it reads once, few, many or a size class.

cdr3_aa: CSARAGTSYNNEQFF; cdr3_nt: TGCAGTGCTCGAGCTGGGACTAGCTATAACAATGAGCAGTTCTTC; v_call: TRBV20-1; j_call: TRBJ2-1; clone_size: few; d_call: TRBD2
cdr3_aa: CASSKDAGGGYTF; cdr3_nt: TGTGCCAGCAGCAAGGACGCCGGAGGAGGCTACACCTTC; v_call: TRBV3-1; j_call: TRBJ1-2; clone_size: -; d_call: -
cdr3_aa: CASSQDRGTSGRANTGELFF; cdr3_nt: TGCGCCAGCAGCCAGGACCGTGGGACTAGCGGGAGGGCAAACACCGGGGAGCTGTTTTTT; v_call: TRBV4-1; j_call: TRBJ2-2; clone_size: -; d_call: TRBD2
cdr3_aa: CASSQLRGPQETQYF; cdr3_nt: TGTGCCAGCAGCCAGTTAAGGGGGCCCCAAGAGACCCAGTACTTC; v_call: TRBV3-1; j_call: TRBJ2-5; clone_size: few; d_call: TRBD1
cdr3_aa: CSAKEGSRTNEKLFF; cdr3_nt: TGCAGCGCGAAGGAGGGGTCTAGGACTAATGAAAAACTGTTTTTT; v_call: TRBV29-1; j_call: TRBJ1-4; clone_size: few; d_call: -
cdr3_aa: CASSSIRTSSLNEQFF; cdr3_nt: TGTGCCAGCAGCTCTATTAGGACTAGTTCACTGAATGAGCAGTTCTTC; v_call: TRBV5-6; j_call: TRBJ2-1; clone_size: few; d_call: TRBD2
cdr3_aa: CASSPRQVGNGYTF; cdr3_nt: TGTGCCAGCAGTCCAAGGCAGGTTGGAAATGGCTACACCTTC; v_call: TRBV6-1; j_call: TRBJ1-2; clone_size: once; d_call: -
cdr3_aa: CASSLTSGSGDEQFF; cdr3_nt: TGTGCCAGCAGCCTCACTAGCGGGAGCGGCGATGAGCAGTTCTTC; v_call: TRBV3-1; j_call: TRBJ2-1; clone_size: -; d_call: TRBD2
cdr3_aa: CAWSVQREGGELFF; cdr3_nt: TGTGCCTGGAGTGTACAGCGGGAGGGCGGGGAGCTGTTTTTT; v_call: TRBV30; j_call: TRBJ2-2; clone_size: -; d_call: TRBD2
cdr3_aa: CASSQPTGGANTGELFF; cdr3_nt: TGTGCCAGCAGCCAACCCACAGGGGGCGCGAACACCGGGGAGCTGTTTTTT; v_call: TRBV3-1; j_call: TRBJ2-2; clone_size: -; d_call: TRBD1
cdr3_aa: CASRADREETQYF; cdr3_nt: TGTGCCAGCAGGGCGGACAGGGAAGAGACCCAGTACTTC; v_call: TRBV12-3/TRBV12-4; j_call: TRBJ2-5; clone_size: few; d_call: TRBD1
cdr3_aa: CASSLVRSNEQYF; cdr3_nt: TGTGCCAGCAGCTTAGTAAGGTCCAACGAGCAGTACTTC; v_call: TRBV11-2; j_call: TRBJ2-7; clone_size: -; d_call: -
cdr3_aa: CASSRPLTLNYGYTF; cdr3_nt: TGTGCCAGCAGCCGCCCCTTGACACTGAACTATGGCTACACCTTC; v_call: TRBV7-2; j_call: TRBJ1-2; clone_size: -; d_call: -
cdr3_aa: CATSAKTGAGNEQFF; cdr3_nt: TGTGCCACCAGTGCTAAGACAGGGGCTGGGAATGAGCAGTTCTTC; v_call: TRBV24-1; j_call: TRBJ2-1; clone_size: -; d_call: TRBD1
cdr3_aa: CASSLRIGTLTSYNEQFF; cdr3_nt: TGTGCCAGCAGTTTACGGATCGGGACACTTACATCCTACAATGAGCAGTTCTTC; v_call: TRBV12-3/TRBV12-4; j_call: TRBJ2-1; clone_size: few; d_call: -
cdr3_aa: CASAEYNEQFF; cdr3_nt: TGTGCCAGCGCGGAGTACAATGAGCAGTTCTTC; v_call: TRBV12-3/TRBV12-4; j_call: TRBJ2-1; clone_size: -; d_call: -
cdr3_aa: CASRDRGRSGELFF; cdr3_nt: TGTGCCAGCAGGGACAGGGGGCGATCCGGGGAGCTGTTTTTT; v_call: TRBV12-3/TRBV12-4; j_call: TRBJ2-2; clone_size: -; d_call: TRBD1
cdr3_aa: CASRGTSHNEQFF; cdr3_nt: TGTGCCAGCAGAGGGACTAGCCACAATGAGCAGTTCTTC; v_call: TRBV6-2/TRBV6-3; j_call: TRBJ2-1; clone_size: -; d_call: TRBD2
cdr3_aa: CSALPSGFTSTDTQYF; cdr3_nt: TGCAGTGCCTTACCTAGCGGGTTCACTAGCACAGATACGCAGTATTTT; v_call: TRBV20-1; j_call: TRBJ2-3; clone_size: -; d_call: TRBD2
cdr3_aa: CASSPLRDSQYF; cdr3_nt: TGTGCCAGCTCACCCCTGCGGGACAGTCAGTACTTC; v_call: TRBV18; j_call: TRBJ2-4; clone_size: -; d_call: -
cdr3_aa: CASSPRAQVSNEQFF; cdr3_nt: TGTGCCAGCAGCCCCCGGGCCCAGGTTTCGAATGAGCAGTTCTTC; v_call: TRBV7-9; j_call: TRBJ2-1; clone_size: few; d_call: -
cdr3_aa: CASSQNRDVSYEQYF; cdr3_nt: TGCGCCAGCAGCCAGAACAGGGACGTTTCCTACGAGCAGTACTTC; v_call: TRBV4-1; j_call: TRBJ2-7; clone_size: -; d_call: -